The sample holds many counts of the clone carrying this T cell receptor beta chain. The antigen is not known. This sample was taken from a study of T cells after yellow fever vaccination. Study-wide results and caveats: Shared CD4/CD8 clonotypes were a small share, likely from convergent recombination.

A process of 5'RACE template switching, which added a universal primer site and UMIs, was used to make TCR cDNA. TCRdb reanalysed the 5' RACE reads using MiXCR and keeps one entry per CDR3 protein. This repertoire shows hundreds of thousands of distinct CDR3 sequences, roughly 9.4% found once; its top ten account for 15% to 20%. Per germline, CDR1 SGHAT and CDR2 FQNNGV. V lost 1 base to trimming and J lost 6 bases; unmatched junction nucleotides: 6. The CDR3 sequence is 15 residues long. The genes are TRBV11-2 and TRBJ2-1; 7 bases align to TRBD1. The clonotype comes from a man aged 18 to 35 who received the YFV17D yellow fever vaccine. The sample in question was PBMCs, obtained on the day of the first yellow fever vaccination. CDR3 sequence (DNA): TGTGCCAGCAGCTTAGGGTGGACAGGTATCAATGAGCAGTTCTTC. Amino acid sequence: CASSLGWTGINEQFF.